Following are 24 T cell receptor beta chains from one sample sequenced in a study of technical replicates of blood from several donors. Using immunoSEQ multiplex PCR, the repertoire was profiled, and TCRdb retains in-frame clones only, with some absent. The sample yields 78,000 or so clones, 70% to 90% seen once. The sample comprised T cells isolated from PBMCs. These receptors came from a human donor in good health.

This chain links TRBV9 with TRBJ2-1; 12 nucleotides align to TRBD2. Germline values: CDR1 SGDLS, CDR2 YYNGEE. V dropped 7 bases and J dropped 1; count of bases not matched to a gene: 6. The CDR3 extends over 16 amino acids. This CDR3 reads CASGGTSGFSYNEQFF. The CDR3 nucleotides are TGTGCCAGCGGCGGGACTAGCGGGTTTTCCTACAATGAGCAGTTCTTC.

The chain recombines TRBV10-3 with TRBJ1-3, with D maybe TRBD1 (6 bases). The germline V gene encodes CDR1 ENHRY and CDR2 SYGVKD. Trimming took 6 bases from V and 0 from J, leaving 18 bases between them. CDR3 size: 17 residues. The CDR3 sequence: CAIRNLFSDSSGNTIYF. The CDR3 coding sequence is TGTGCCATCAGGAATCTTTTCTCGGACAGCTCTGGAAACACCATATATTTT.

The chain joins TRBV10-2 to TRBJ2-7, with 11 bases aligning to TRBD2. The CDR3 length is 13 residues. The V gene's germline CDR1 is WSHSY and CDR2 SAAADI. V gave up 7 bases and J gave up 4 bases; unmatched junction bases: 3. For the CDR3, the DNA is TGCGCCAGCATAGGGACTAGCGGATACGAGCAGTACTTC. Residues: CASIGTSGYEQYF.

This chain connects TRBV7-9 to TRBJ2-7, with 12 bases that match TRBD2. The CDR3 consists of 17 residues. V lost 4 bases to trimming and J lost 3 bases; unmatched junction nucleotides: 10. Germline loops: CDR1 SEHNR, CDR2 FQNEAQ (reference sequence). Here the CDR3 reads CASSSSGLAGTIYEQYF. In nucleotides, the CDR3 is TGTGCCAGCAGCTCCTCCGGACTAGCGGGGACCATCTACGAGCAGTACTTC.

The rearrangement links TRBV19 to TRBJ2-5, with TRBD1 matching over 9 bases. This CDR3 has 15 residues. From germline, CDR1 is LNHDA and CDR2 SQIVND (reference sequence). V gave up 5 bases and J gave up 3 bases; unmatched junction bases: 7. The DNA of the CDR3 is TGTGCCAGTAGTCTCGGACAGGGGACAAAAGAGACCCAGTACTTC. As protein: CASSLGQGTKETQYF.

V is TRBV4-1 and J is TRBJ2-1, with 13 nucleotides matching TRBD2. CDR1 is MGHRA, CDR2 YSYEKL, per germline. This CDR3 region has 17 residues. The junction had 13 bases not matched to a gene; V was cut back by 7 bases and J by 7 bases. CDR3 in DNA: TGCGCCAGCACCTTGGGAGGACTAGCGGGAGTTAATAATGAGCAGTTCTTC. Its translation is CASTLGGLAGVNNEQFF.

CDR3 sequence reads: CASSPQRNRDRVYEQYF. In DNA form, the CDR3 reads TGTGCCAGCAGCCCCCAAAGGAACCGGGACAGGGTATACGAGCAGTACTTC. The chain couples TRBV9 to TRBJ2-7, with 9 bases matching TRBD1. The V gene's germline CDR1 is SGDLS and CDR2 YYNGEE. After removal of 4 bases from V and 4 bases from J, the junction contained 15 bases not matched to a gene. The CDR3 covers 17 residues.

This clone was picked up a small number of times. The CDR3 region is CASSQGWTEAFF. CDR3 DNA: TGCGCCAGCAGCCAAGGATGGACAGAAGCTTTCTTT. This chain uses TRBV4-1 with TRBJ1-1; D possibly corresponds to TRBD1 (5 bases). Trimming shortened V by 1 base and J by 8 bases, and 8 bases separated the two germline ends. This CDR3 spans 12 amino acids. Germline V CDR1 and CDR2: MGHRA, YSYEKL.

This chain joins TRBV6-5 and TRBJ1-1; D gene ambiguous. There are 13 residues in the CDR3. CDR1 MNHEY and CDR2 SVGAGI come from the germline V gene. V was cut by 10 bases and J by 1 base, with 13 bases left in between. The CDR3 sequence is CATSGPGNTEAFF. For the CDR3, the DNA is TGTGCCACCTCCGGTCCCGGGAACACTGAAGCTTTCTTT.

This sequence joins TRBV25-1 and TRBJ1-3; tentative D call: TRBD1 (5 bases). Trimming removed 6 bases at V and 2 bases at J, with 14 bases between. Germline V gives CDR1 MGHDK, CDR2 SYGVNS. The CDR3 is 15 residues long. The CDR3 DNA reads TGTGCCAGCAGAGAGGCAGGGAGGACTGGAAACACCATATATTTT. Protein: CASREAGRTGNTIYF.

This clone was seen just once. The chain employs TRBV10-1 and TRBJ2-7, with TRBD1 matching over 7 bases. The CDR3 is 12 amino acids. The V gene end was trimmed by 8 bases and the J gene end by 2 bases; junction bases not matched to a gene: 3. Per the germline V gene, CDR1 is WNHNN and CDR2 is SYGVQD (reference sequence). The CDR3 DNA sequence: TGCGCCAGCTCGACAGGGACCTACGAGCAGTACTTC. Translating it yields CASSTGTYEQYF.

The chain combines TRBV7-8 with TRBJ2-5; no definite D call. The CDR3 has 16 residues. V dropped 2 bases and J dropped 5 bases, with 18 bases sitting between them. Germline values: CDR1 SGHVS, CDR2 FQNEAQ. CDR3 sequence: CASSLPGSFSWETQYF. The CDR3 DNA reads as TGTGCCAGCAGCTTACCGGGTAGCTTCTCATGGGAGACCCAGTACTTC.

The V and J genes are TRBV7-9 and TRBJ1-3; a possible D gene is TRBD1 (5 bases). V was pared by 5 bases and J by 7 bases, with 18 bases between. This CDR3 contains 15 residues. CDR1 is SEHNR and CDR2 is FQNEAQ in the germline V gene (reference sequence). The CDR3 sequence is CASSAPGYRSNTIYF. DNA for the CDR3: TGTGCCAGCAGCGCCCCAGGGTACAGGAGCAACACCATATATTTT.

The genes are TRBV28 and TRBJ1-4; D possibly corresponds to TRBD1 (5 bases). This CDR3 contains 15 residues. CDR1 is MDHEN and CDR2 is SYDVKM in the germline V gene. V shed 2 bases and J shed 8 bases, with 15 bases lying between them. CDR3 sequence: CASSLLDSLREKLFF. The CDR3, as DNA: TGTGCCAGCAGTTTACTAGACAGCCTGAGGGAAAAACTGTTTTTT.

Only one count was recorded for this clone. The chain's CDR3 is CASSSGLAETQYF. The CDR3 DNA sequence: TGTGCCAGTAGTTCCGGACTAGCAGAGACCCAGTACTTC. The genes are TRBV19 and TRBJ2-5, with TRBD2 identical over 8 bases. Trimming took 5 bases from V and 4 from J; bases not matched to a gene: 3. Per germline, CDR1 LNHDA and CDR2 SQIVND (reference sequence). This CDR3 is built from 13 residues.

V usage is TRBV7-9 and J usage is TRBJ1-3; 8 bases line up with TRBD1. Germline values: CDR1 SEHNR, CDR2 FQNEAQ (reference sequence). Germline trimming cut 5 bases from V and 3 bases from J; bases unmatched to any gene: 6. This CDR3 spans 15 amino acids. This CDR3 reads CASSRDRGSGNTIYF. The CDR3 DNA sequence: TGTGCCAGCAGCCGCGACAGGGGCAGTGGAAACACCATATATTTT.

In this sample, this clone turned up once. The CDR3 sequence is CASSLYGGYNEQFF. In DNA form, the CDR3 reads TGTGCCAGCAGTTTATATGGCGGATACAATGAGCAGTTCTTC. The rearrangement links TRBV27 to TRBJ2-1; D is uncertain. Trimming cost V 1 base and J 4 bases, with 8 bases left between them. This CDR3 has 14 amino acids. Looked up from germline, CDR1 is MNHEY and CDR2 is SMNVEV (reference sequence).

CDR3 loop: CASSRAPEERSSYEQYF. The CDR3 DNA is TGTGCCAGCAGTCGAGCCCCAGAGGAGCGGTCCTCCTACGAGCAGTACTTC. This chain joins TRBV6-4 and TRBJ2-7; TRBD2 is a possible D gene (5 bases). Germline values: CDR1 MRHNA, CDR2 SNTAGT. V was clipped by 5 bases and J by 0 bases, with 20 bases between them. The CDR3 is 17 amino acids.

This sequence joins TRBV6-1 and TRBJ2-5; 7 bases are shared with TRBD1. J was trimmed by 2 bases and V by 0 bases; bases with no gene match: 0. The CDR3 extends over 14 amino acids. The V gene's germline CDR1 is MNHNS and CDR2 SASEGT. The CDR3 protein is CASSEAGQQETQYF. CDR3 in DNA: TGTGCCAGCAGTGAAGCGGGACAGCAAGAGACCCAGTACTTC.

This CDR3 is CAWEMTGVQGGYTF. In DNA, the CDR3 is TGTGCCTGGGAGATGACAGGGGTTCAGGGTGGCTACACCTTC. The chain joins TRBV30 to TRBJ1-2, with 8 nucleotides matching TRBD1. The CDR3 length is 14 residues. CDR1 is GTSNPN and CDR2 is SVGIG in the germline V gene (reference sequence). V shed 5 bases and J 7 bases; nucleotides not matched to a gene: 12. The full variable domain, with the rest looked up from reference TRBV30 and TRBJ1-2, is SQTIHQWPATLVQPVGSPLSLECTVEGTSNPNLYWYRQAAGRGLQLLFYSVGIGQISSEVPQNLSASRPQDRQFILSSKKLLLSDSGFYLCAWEMTGVQGGYTFGSGTRLTVV.

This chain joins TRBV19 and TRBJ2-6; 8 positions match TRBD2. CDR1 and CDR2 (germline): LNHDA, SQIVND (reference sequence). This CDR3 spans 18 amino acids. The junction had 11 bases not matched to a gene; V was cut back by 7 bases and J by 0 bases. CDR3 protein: CASKSSAGVTSGANVLTF. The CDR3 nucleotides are TGTGCCAGTAAGAGTTCAGCGGGAGTCACCTCTGGGGCCAACGTCCTGACTTTC.

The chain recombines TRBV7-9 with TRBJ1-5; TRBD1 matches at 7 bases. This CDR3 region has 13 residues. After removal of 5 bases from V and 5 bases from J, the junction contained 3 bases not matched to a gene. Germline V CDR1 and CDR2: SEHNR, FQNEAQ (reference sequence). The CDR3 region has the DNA TGTGCCAGCAGCGAAACAGGGGATCAGCCCCAGCATTTT. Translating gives CASSETGDQPQHF.

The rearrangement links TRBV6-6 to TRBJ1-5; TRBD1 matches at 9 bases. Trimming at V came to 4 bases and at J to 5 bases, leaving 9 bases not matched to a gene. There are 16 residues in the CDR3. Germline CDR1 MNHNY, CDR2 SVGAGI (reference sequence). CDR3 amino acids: CASSSSGQGGHQPQHF. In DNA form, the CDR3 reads TGTGCCAGCAGTTCCTCGGGACAGGGAGGTCATCAGCCCCAGCATTTT.

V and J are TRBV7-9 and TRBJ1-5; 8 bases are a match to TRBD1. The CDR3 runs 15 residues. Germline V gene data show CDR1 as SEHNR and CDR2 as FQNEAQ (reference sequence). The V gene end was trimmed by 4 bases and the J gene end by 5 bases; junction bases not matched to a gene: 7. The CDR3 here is CASSWGQGAHQPQHF. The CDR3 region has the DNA TGTGCCAGCAGCTGGGGGCAGGGGGCACATCAGCCCCAGCATTTT.